The sequence of this T cell receptor (beta chain) was determined in a study of CD8+ T cells in alopecia areata. Looked up from germline, CDR1 is MNHEY and CDR2 is SVGAGI. With 2 bases removed from V and 6 bases from J, the gap between germline ends came to 10 bases. This CDR3 comprises 13 residues. Indicated treatment: oral pan-JAK inhibitor, 5-10 mg twice daily. Sequencing relied on a cDNA template that was reverse transcribed from extracted RNA. The assay was immunoSEQ multiplex PCR, and TCRdb's table has in-frame clones only and misses some. Of approximately 190,000 clones in the sample, over 45% were seen once.

The starting material was CD4+ T cells sorted from blood, obtained at week 24, from a patient treated with tofacitinib. The clonotype originates from a human donor with alopecia areata. The J gene is TRBJ1-1, the V gene TRBV6-5, with TRBD1 as a possible D gene (5 bases). The CDR3 is CASSYLGGAEAFF. CDR3 sequence (DNA): TGTGCCAGCAGTTACCTTGGAGGGGCTGAAGCTTTCTTT.